This TCR beta chain was obtained from a study of patients and donors after allogeneic stem cell transplantation (dated by TCRdb to 2019 to 2021). This clonotype was recorded a few times. Its antigen remains unidentified. No much larger clonotype is one base removed from it; base qualities were not supplied. V loses 5 bases, J loses 2 bases, and the germline ends lie 13 bases apart. CDR1 is given as MNHEY and CDR2 as SVGAGI, both from the germline V gene. The CDR3 measures 15 amino acids from cysteine to phenylalanine. Only CDR3 DNA remains: 45 bases, in frame from the first base. Libraries were prepared through RT-PCR. TCRdb names NextSeq 550 as the instrument used. Using fastp trimming at Q25 and MiXCR clonotype assembly, TCRdb reanalyzed the public sequencing data and kept in-frame beta chains. Identical CDR3 protein sequences are pooled into one entry, listed with their most common genes and DNA. The sample table contains 110,000 or so distinct CDR3 sequences; only one count was recorded for approximately 40% of them. The ten largest clones add up to around 30% of the sample.

This clonotype was obtained from a human donor who was either an allogeneic HSCT recipient or a stem cell or donor lymphocyte infusion donor (not recorded which). It is not recorded whose cells these are; they may come from a transplant donor. The source material was blood, either unsorted or a sorted T cell fraction (not recorded which). The chain couples TRBV6-5 to TRBJ1-3; the D segment could be TRBD1, given 5 matching bases. The CDR3 is CASSGDPGAGNTIYF. The bases read TGTGCCAGCAGTGGGGACCCGGGGGCTGGAAACACCATATATTTT.